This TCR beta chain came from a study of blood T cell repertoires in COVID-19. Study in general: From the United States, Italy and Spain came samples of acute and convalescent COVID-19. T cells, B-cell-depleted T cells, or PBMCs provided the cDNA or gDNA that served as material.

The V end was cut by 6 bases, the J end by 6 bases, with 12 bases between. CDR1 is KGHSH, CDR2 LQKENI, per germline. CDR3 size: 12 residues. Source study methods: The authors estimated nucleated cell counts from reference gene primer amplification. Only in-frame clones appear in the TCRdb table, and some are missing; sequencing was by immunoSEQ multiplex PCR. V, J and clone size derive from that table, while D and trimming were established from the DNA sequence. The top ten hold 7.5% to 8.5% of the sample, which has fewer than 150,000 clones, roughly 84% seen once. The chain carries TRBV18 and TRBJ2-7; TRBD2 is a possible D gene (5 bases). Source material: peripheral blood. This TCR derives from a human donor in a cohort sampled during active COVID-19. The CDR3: CASSPAAAEQYF. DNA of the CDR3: TGTGCCAGCTCTCCAGCGGCGGCCGAGCAGTACTTC.